This T cell receptor (beta chain) is drawn from a study of cytomegalovirus exposure and HLA in healthy donors. TCRdb's table, derived via immunoSEQ multiplex PCR, lists solely in-frame clones and lacks some. The sample shows hundreds of thousands of clones, approximately 87% of them seen only once. About this clone: The antigen remains undetermined.

With 6 bases removed from V and 1 base from J, the gap between germline ends came to 12 bases. CDR3 size: 14 residues. Germline lookup yields CDR1 KGHSH and CDR2 LQKENI. General study points: The listing of about 150 TCR beta chains classed them as cytomegalovirus-associated.

The chain couples TRBV18 to TRBJ1-1; D unresolved. The material sequenced was PBMCs. This sequence was found in a man between 18 and 35 years old in good health and CMV-seronegative. The CDR3 coding sequence is TGTGCCAGCTCGCTGGACTGGGGGAACACTGAAGCTTTCTTT. Its protein product is CASSLDWGNTEAFF.